The T cell receptor (beta chain) described here comes from a study of control samples from healthy donors and cancer patients. The CDR3 is 13 residues long. The germline V gene encodes CDR1 GTSNPN and CDR2 SVGIG (reference sequence). The V gene lost 0 bases and the J gene lost 5 bases, with 7 bases spanning the gap. This table comes from immunoSEQ multiplex PCR, and its TCRdb copy is limited to in-frame clones, with some not included. The repertoire holds 120,000 to 150,000 clones, 93% seen once, with approximately 5.7% in the top ten. Material for sequencing was blood. This chain joins TRBV30 and TRBJ1-4; TRBD1 is a possible D gene (5 bases). The clonotype was recovered from a man between 18 and 35 years old in good health. The CDR3 region has the DNA TGTGCCTGGAGTGTAAACAGGAATGAAAAACTGTTTTTT. As protein: CAWSVNRNEKLFF.